This entry describes one T cell receptor beta chain. What it recognizes is unknown. The sample comes from a study of ipilimumab plus nivolumab after autologous stem cell transplantation. Overall study results and limits: The authors say TCR, Treg and microbiome findings warrant further study.

Germline loops: CDR1 MNHNS, CDR2 SASEGT. The J segment lost 3 bases and the V segment lost 8 bases, leaving 8 bases of the junction unmatched. The CDR3 loop spans 14 amino acids. Only in-frame clones appear in the TCRdb table, and some are missing; sequencing was by immunoSEQ multiplex PCR. The table shows about 15,000 clones, with approximately 79% occurring only once. Sequences were derived from PBMCs, sampled in a trial of ipilimumab plus nivolumab as post-transplant consolidation. The V call is TRBV6-1, the J call TRBJ2-3, with 7 bases that match TRBD2. The TCR comes from a male donor with diffuse large B-cell lymphoma. CDR3 protein: CASPRGAGTDTQYF. The DNA of the CDR3 is TGTGCCAGCCCAAGGGGAGCGGGGACAGATACGCAGTATTTT.